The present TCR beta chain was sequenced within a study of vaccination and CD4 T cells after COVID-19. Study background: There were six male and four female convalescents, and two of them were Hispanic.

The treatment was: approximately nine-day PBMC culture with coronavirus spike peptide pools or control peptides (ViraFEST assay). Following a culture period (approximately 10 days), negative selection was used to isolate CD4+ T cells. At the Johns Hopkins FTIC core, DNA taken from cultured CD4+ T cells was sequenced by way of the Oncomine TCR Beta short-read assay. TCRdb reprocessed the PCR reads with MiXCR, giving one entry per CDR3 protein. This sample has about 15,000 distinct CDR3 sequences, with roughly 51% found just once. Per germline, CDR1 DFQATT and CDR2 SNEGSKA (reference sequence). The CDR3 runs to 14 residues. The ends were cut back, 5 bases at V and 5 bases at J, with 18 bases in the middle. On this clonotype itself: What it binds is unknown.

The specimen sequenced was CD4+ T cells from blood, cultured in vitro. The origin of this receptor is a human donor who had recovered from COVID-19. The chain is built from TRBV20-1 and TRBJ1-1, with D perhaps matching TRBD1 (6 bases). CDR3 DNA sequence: TGCAGTGCTCAAACGGGGGGGGCGTTAACTGAAGCTTTCTTT. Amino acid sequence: CSAQTGGALTEAFF.